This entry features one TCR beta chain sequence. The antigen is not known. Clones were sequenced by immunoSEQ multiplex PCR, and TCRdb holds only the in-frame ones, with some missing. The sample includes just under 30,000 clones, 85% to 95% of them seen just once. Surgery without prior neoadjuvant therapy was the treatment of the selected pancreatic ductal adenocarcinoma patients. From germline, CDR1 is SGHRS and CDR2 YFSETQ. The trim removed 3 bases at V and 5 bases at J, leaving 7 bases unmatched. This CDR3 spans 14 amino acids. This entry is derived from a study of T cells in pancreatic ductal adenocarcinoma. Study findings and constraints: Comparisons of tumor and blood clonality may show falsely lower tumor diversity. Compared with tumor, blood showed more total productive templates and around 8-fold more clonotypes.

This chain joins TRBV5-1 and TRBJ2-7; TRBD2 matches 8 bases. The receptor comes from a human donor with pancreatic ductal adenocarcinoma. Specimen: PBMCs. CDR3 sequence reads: CASSYQRESDEQYF. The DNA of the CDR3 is TGCGCCAGCAGCTACCAGCGGGAGTCCGACGAGCAGTACTTC. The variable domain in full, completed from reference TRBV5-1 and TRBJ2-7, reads KAGVTQTPRYLIKTRGQQVTLSCSPISGHRSVSWYQQTPGQGLQFLFEYFSETQRNKGNFPGRFSGRQFSNSRSEMNVSTLELGDSALYLCASSYQRESDEQYFGPGTRLTVT.